Listed here is a single TCR beta chain. The target antigen is unknown. Other DNA sequences within the sample encode an identical CDR3. Here immunoSEQ multiplex PCR was the method, and the copy in TCRdb shows in-frame clones only, minus some. This table has 100,000 to 150,000 clones, approximately 90% appearing once. The data belong to a study of T cell responses to AZD1222 COVID-19 vaccine. Study results and limitations: Mapped onto spike, vaccine-associated CD4 TCRs spanned it and were dominant at 160-218 and 743-854. After the peak T cell response, and only then, were repertoires sampled. Compared with day 0, the breadth and depth of the Spike-specific TCR repertoire rose significantly after two doses of AZD1222. White British donors predominated, females outnumbered males, and clonal diversity was possibly underestimated.

The V end was cut by 4 bases, the J end by 2 bases, with 8 bases between. Germline values: CDR1 MDHEN, CDR2 SYDVKM. This CDR3 region has 13 residues. Here the sequenced sample was peripheral blood, taken on day 0 of AZD1222 vaccination. The receptor's source is an adult in good health. The rearrangement uses TRBV28 and TRBJ1-1; D gene unclear. The CDR3 nucleotides read TGTGCCAGCAGTTCACAGCTAAACACTGAAGCTTTCTTT. Its protein is CASSSQLNTEAFF.